This TCR beta chain emerged from a study of response to subunit inactivated influenza vaccine. General study findings and limits: Authors suggested few new T cells are recruited by each seasonal influenza vaccination.

Using its own MiXCR run on the RT-PCR reads, TCRdb lists one record per CDR3 protein. The data hold about 520,000 distinct CDR3 sequences, with less than 7.5% observed a single time. V trimming: 5 bases; J trimming: 5 bases; junction bases outside the gene matches: 3. Germline CDR1 and CDR2: SGHRS and YFSETQ. The CDR3 runs 13 residues. This clonotype was seen many times. Its cognate antigen is unknown. The chain employs TRBV5-1 and TRBJ1-1; 10 bases are shared with TRBD1. This receptor was taken from a man aged 45 to 70 who received an inactivated influenza vaccine. The specimen comprised PBMCs from blood, sampled roughly 24 months after vaccination. The CDR3 sequence: CASRAGQGTEAFF. In nucleotides, the CDR3 is TGCGCCAGCAGGGCGGGACAGGGGACTGAAGCTTTCTTT.